This T cell receptor beta chain was recorded in a study of radiotherapy plus CTLA-4 blockade in lung cancer. Repertoires were generated with immunoSEQ multiplex PCR, while TCRdb's copy carries only in-frame clones and drops some. The profile covers about 73,000 clones, with around nine tenths appearing a single time and less than 45% taken by the ten largest. This CDR3 is built from 12 residues. V lost 0 bases, J lost 5 bases, and 4 bases lay in between. CDR1 and CDR2 (germline): SGHVS, FQNEAQ. The clonotype originates from a human donor with non-small cell lung cancer that progressed on radiotherapy plus ipilimumab. The sample consisted of peripheral blood, taken from a patient treated with radiotherapy plus ipilimumab. The chain links TRBV7-8 to TRBJ2-5, with D unresolved. The CDR3 nucleotides are TGTGCCAGCAGCTTAGCACAGGAGACCCAGTACTTC. Its protein product is CASSLAQETQYF.